This TCR beta chain was recovered during a study of blood T cell repertoires in COVID-19. Looking at the study overall: T cells, B-cell-depleted T cells, or PBMCs provided the cDNA or gDNA that served as material.

In germline, CDR1 is LNHDA, CDR2 SQIVND (reference sequence). This CDR3 has 15 residues. V was shortened by 3 bases and J by 10 bases, with 19 bases between the two germline ends. This clone was found once. Original processing methods: Scientists estimated how many nucleated cells there were by amplifying reference gene primers. Profiled with immunoSEQ multiplex PCR; TCRdb holds only in-frame clones, not every one. V and J calls and clone size are those listed in that table; D and trimming were worked out from the DNA. The table includes over 200,000 clones, about nine tenths detected once. Those who participated ranged in age from roughly 18 to 100 years and resided in approximately 23 US areas. Donors in Cohort 3 who had recovered were those with two negative PCRs, healthcare professional clearance, or resolution of their symptoms.

The source of this sequence is a man between 18 and 35 years old who had recovered from COVID-19. The genes are TRBV19 and TRBJ1-5; possibly TRBD1 for D (6 bases). Specimen: PBMCs or T cells enriched from blood (not recorded which). CDR3 coding DNA: TGTGCCAGTAGTATTGGTTTGCAGGGGAGGGCTCCCCAGCATTTT. It specifies CASSIGLQGRAPQHF.